Each of the 22 T cell receptor beta chains below was sequenced from the same sample in a study of cytomegalovirus exposure and HLA in healthy donors. PCR employed 60 Vbeta and 13 Jbeta primers. The protocol was immunoSEQ multiplex PCR, while the TCRdb copy is restricted to in-frame clones and leaves out a portion. Here the sample spans about 160,000 clones, roughly 84% being singletons. The sequenced sample was PBMCs. Every receptor here comes from a man aged 18 to 29 in good health and CMV-seropositive.

As to this clone: The junction departs from the called germline gene at one end, perhaps through a read error. The rearrangement uses TRBV25-1 and TRBJ2-3; D is perhaps TRBD1 (5 bases). CDR3 size: 13 residues. Germline V gives CDR1 MGHDK, CDR2 SYGVNS. The chain's CDR3 is CASLGVYTGTQYF. The CDR3 nucleotides are TGTGCCAGCCTAGGCGTTTACACAGGTACGCAGTATTTT.

The chain combines TRBV5-1 with TRBJ1-4, with 9 bases identical to TRBD1. CDR1 SGHRS and CDR2 YFSETQ come from the germline V gene. The CDR3 is 14 residues long. The junction had 3 bases not matched to a gene; V was cut back by 4 bases and J by 5 bases. Here the CDR3 reads CASSRGQGNEKLFF. The CDR3 DNA is TGCGCCAGCAGCAGAGGACAGGGGAATGAAAAACTGTTTTTT.

The V gene is TRBV7-6, the J gene TRBJ1-3; 7 bases agree with TRBD1. Unmatched junction bases numbered 4, after V lost 2 bases and J lost 3 bases. Germline CDR1 SGHVS, CDR2 FNYEAQ. The CDR3 has 15 amino acids. The CDR3 spells CASSLSGQLGNTIYF. For the CDR3, the DNA is TGTGCCAGCAGCTTATCGGGACAGCTTGGAAACACCATATATTTT.

The chain links TRBV27 to TRBJ2-1; 7 nucleotides line up with TRBD2. Germline trimming cut 2 bases from V and 2 bases from J; bases unmatched to any gene: 6. CDR1 and CDR2 (germline): MNHEY, SMNVEV (reference sequence). This CDR3 is built from 16 residues. CDR3 sequence: CASSLPTSRAYNEQFF. DNA of the CDR3: TGTGCCAGCAGTTTACCGACTAGCAGGGCCTACAATGAGCAGTTCTTC.

The rearrangement links TRBV27 to TRBJ2-5; 7 bases are a match to TRBD2. The trim removed 2 bases at V and 2 bases at J, leaving 5 bases unmatched. The CDR3 contains 15 residues. Germline V gene lookup returns CDR1 MNHEY and CDR2 SMNVEV (reference sequence). The CDR3 loop reads CASSLGGGGQETQYF. The CDR3 DNA follows: TGTGCCAGCAGTTTAGGGGGGGGTGGACAAGAGACCCAGTACTTC.

The chain joins TRBV7-2 to TRBJ1-1, with a tentative D call TRBD1 (6 bases). The germline V gene has CDR1 SGHTA and CDR2 FQGNSA. The CDR3 is made up of 15 amino acids. Trimming left V 0 bases short and J 10 bases short, with 18 bases between. The CDR3 DNA sequence: TGTGCCAGCAGCTTAGCGCTAGGGGGGGCCGGGGGAGCTTTCTTT. Its protein is CASSLALGGAGGAFF.

This clone showed up just a few times. The chain links TRBV15 to TRBJ2-3; TRBD2 aligns across 7 bases. CDR1 is LNHNV and CDR2 is YYDKDF in the germline V gene (reference sequence). The CDR3 spans 14 residues. V was clipped by 5 bases and J by 2 bases; unmatched bases: 4. The CDR3 loop is CATSGGGDTDTQYF. In DNA, the CDR3 is TGTGCCACCAGCGGCGGGGGTGACACAGATACGCAGTATTTT.

V and J are TRBV5-6 and TRBJ2-1, with 9 positions matching TRBD2. Per the germline V gene, CDR1 is SGHDT and CDR2 is YYEEEE. This CDR3 spans 14 amino acids. Trimming removed 0 bases from V and 16 bases from J; junction bases left unmatched: 11. The CDR3 DNA follows: TGTGCCAGCAGCTTGGCTGGGCCTAGCGGGGTTATTTTCTTC. It is translated as CASSLAGPSGVIFF.

The J gene is TRBJ2-7, the V gene TRBV6-5; 7 bases are shared with TRBD2. V lost 6 bases, J lost 7 bases, and 9 bases stayed unmatched. CDR3 size: 13 residues. CDR1 is MNHEY, CDR2 SVGAGI, per germline. This CDR3 is CASSNPGGVEQYF. The CDR3 DNA sequence: TGTGCCAGCAGCAACCCTGGGGGGGTTGAGCAGTACTTC.

The CDR3 spells CASSDSGGGGNTIYF. In nucleotides, the CDR3 is TGTGCCAGCAGTGACTCAGGGGGTGGAGGAAACACCATATATTTT. V and J are TRBV6-1 and TRBJ1-3, with TRBD1 matching 7 bases. The CDR3 spans 15 residues. The V gene's germline CDR1 is MNHNS and CDR2 SASEGT. Trimming at V came to 3 bases and at J to 4 bases, leaving 6 bases not matched to a gene.

The V and J genes are TRBV4-3 and TRBJ2-7, with TRBD2 identical over 8 bases. The V gene's germline CDR1 is LGHNA and CDR2 YSLEER. The J segment lost 3 bases and the V segment lost 4 bases, leaving 8 bases of the junction unmatched. This CDR3 is 15 amino acids long. The CDR3 protein is CASSPGASGYYEQYF. The CDR3 DNA reads as TGCGCCAGCAGCCCCGGGGCTAGCGGGTACTACGAGCAGTACTTC.

The J gene is TRBJ2-7, the V gene TRBV19; unclear D gene. Germline V gene sequence: CDR1 LNHDA, CDR2 SQIVND (reference sequence). This CDR3 region has 13 residues. V was pared by 3 bases and J by 0 bases, with 6 bases between. CDR3 DNA sequence: TGTGCCAGTAGTATTGACAACTCCTACGAGCAGTACTTC. It encodes CASSIDNSYEQYF.

The CDR3 protein is CASNSRREDTEAFF. CDR3 nucleotide sequence: TGTGCCAGCAACTCTCGACGAGAGGACACTGAAGCTTTCTTT. The chain recombines TRBV7-9 with TRBJ1-1; D gene unclear. CDR3 length equals 14 residues. Germline V gene data show CDR1 as SEHNR and CDR2 as FQNEAQ (reference sequence). Trimming removed 7 bases at V and 3 bases at J, with 15 bases between.

This rearrangement joins TRBV13 to TRBJ2-3; 11 bases agree with TRBD2. J was trimmed by 0 bases and V by 2 bases; bases with no gene match: 7. CDR1 and CDR2 from the germline V gene are PRHDT and FYEKMQ (reference sequence). This CDR3 is built from 18 residues. For the CDR3, the DNA is TGTGCCAGCAGCTTACCTACGCTAGCGGGGGGTAGCACAGATACGCAGTATTTT. Its translation: CASSLPTLAGGSTDTQYF.

This chain uses TRBV5-6 with TRBJ2-3; TRBD2 matches at 10 bases. This CDR3 contains 14 residues. Germline loops: CDR1 SGHDT, CDR2 YYEEEE. V shed 2 bases, J shed 4 bases, and the junction held 1 base outside the gene matches. The CDR3 loop is CASSLAGGPDTQYF. The DNA for the CDR3 is TGTGCCAGCAGCTTAGCGGGGGGGCCAGATACGCAGTATTTT.

The V gene is TRBV6-1, the J gene TRBJ2-7; 10 bases are shared with TRBD1. J lost 5 bases, V lost 4 bases, and 8 bases had no gene match. Germline-derived CDR1 and CDR2 are MNHNS and SASEGT. The CDR3 runs to 15 residues. The CDR3 DNA sequence: TGTGCCAGCAGTGTACCTCCGGACAGGGGGAACGAGCAGTACTTC. This gives the protein CASSVPPDRGNEQYF.

The rearrangement joins TRBV13 to TRBJ1-1, with TRBD1 matching over 7 bases. Losses at the gene ends were 4 bases for V and 1 base for J; bases not matched to a gene: 15. The CDR3 covers 18 residues. Germline V gene lookup returns CDR1 PRHDT and CDR2 FYEKMQ (reference sequence). The CDR3 spells CASSSGLGGAGGNTEAFF. The CDR3 region has the DNA TGTGCCAGCAGCTCGGGGTTAGGGGGCGCTGGTGGGAACACTGAAGCTTTCTTT.

The chain joins TRBV6-1 to TRBJ2-6; TRBD2 might be the D (6 bases). V was trimmed by 4 bases and J by 0 bases, leaving 10 bases between them. The CDR3 runs to 16 residues. Germline V gene sequence: CDR1 MNHNS, CDR2 SASEGT. The CDR3 spells CASSVGGGSGANVLTF. The CDR3 bases are TGTGCCAGCAGTGTCGGGGGAGGCTCTGGGGCCAACGTCCTGACTTTC.

The J gene is TRBJ1-5, the V gene TRBV6-1; D is perhaps TRBD1 (6 bases). The germline V gene has CDR1 MNHNS and CDR2 SASEGT. The CDR3 runs to 14 residues. The germline V and J ends were trimmed by 2 bases and 1 base, with 6 bases remaining between them. CDR3 residues: CASSERGSNQPQHF. The CDR3 nucleotides read TGTGCCAGCAGTGAAAGGGGGAGCAATCAGCCCCAGCATTTT.

This chain joins TRBV5-6 and TRBJ2-7; TRBD1 matches at 9 bases. The CDR3 runs to 16 residues. V lost 4 bases to trimming and J lost 3 bases; unmatched junction nucleotides: 11. Germline-derived CDR1 and CDR2 are SGHDT and YYEEEE. For the CDR3, the DNA is TGTGCCAGCAGCACCGGGACAGGGTTGCGGATCTACGAGCAGTACTTC. Translated, it gives CASSTGTGLRIYEQYF.

The chain uses TRBV4-1 and TRBJ2-5; TRBD1 aligns across 10 bases. The V gene end was trimmed by 0 bases and the J gene end by 5 bases; junction bases not matched to a gene: 9. This CDR3 region has 17 residues. Germline CDR1 is MGHRA and CDR2 is YSYEKL. The CDR3 sequence: CASSQDNRQGARETQYF. CDR3 sequence (DNA): TGCGCCAGCAGCCAAGATAACCGACAGGGGGCAAGGGAGACCCAGTACTTC.

The chain is built from TRBV7-2 and TRBJ1-1; perhaps TRBD1 as D (5 bases). Trimming stripped 5 bases from V and 10 bases from J, with 14 bases between. Germline V CDR1 and CDR2: SGHTA, FQGNSA. The CDR3 has 12 amino acids. The CDR3 is CASSHGMGLAFF. The DNA for the CDR3 is TGTGCCAGCAGCCACGGAATGGGGCTAGCTTTCTTT.